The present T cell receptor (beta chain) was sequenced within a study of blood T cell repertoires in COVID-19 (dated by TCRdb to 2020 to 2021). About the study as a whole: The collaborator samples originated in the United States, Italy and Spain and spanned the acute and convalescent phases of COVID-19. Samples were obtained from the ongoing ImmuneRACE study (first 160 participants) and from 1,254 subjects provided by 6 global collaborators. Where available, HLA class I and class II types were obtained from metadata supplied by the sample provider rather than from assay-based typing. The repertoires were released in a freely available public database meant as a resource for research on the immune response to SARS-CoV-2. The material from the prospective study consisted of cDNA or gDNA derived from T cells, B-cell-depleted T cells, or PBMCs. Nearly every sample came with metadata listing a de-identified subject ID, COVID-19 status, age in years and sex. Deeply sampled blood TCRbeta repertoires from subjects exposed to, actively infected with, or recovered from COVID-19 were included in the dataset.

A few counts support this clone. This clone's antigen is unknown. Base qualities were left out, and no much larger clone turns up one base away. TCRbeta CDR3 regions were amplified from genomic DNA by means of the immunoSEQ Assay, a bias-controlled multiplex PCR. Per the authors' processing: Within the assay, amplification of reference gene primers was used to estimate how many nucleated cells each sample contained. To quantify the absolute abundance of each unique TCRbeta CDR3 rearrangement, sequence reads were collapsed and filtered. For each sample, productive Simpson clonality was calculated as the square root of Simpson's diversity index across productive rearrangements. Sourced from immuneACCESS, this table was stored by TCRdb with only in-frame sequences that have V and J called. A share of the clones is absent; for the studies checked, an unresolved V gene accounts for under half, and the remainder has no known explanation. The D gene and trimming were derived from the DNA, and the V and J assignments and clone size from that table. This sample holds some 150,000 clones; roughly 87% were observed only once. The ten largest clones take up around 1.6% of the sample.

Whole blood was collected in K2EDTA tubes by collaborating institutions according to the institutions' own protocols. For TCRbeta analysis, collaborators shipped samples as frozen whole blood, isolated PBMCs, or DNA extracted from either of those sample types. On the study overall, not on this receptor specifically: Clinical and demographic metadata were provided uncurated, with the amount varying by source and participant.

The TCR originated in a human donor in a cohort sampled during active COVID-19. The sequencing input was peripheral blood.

CDR3 region: CASSVGQGLAGETDTQYF. At the DNA level, the sequence is TGTGCCAGCAGCGTAGGACAGGGACTAGCGGGGGAAACAGATACGCAGTATTTT. The V gene is TRBV9 and the J gene is TRBJ2-3; 14 of the junction bases match TRBD2. The germline V gene yields SGDLS for CDR1 and YYNGEE for CDR2. For this chain, trimming is 0 bases at the V end and 3 bases at the J end, and the number of junction bases without a gene match is 6. Measured from the cysteine to the phenylalanine, the CDR3 is 18 residues long. Kept here is only the CDR3 DNA, which spans 54 bases and is read in frame from base 1. With all but the CDR3 taken from the reference TRBV9 and TRBJ2-3 genes, the full variable domain is: DSGVTQTPKHLITATGQRVTLRCSPRSGDLSVYWYQQSLDQGLQFLIQYYNGEERAKGNILERFSAQQFPDLHSELNLSSLELGDSALYFCASSVGQGLAGETDTQYFGPGTRLTVL.